The present T cell receptor (beta chain) was sequenced within a study of blood T cells in healthy people across ages (dated by TCRdb to between 2014 and 2016). General notes on the study: In model experiments, roughly one uniquely barcoded TCR beta cDNA molecule per two T cells was captured by template switching. The study measured age-related changes in TCR beta repertoire diversity using deep sequencing normalized with unique cDNA molecular identifiers. Donors were grouped into four age groups: young (average approximately 16 years), middle-aged (about 40), aged (around 60) and long-lived (approximately 82). To avoid experimental bias, donors of different ages were randomly spread across the sequencing lanes. Two additional independent replicas of 1 million unique cDNA reads from the same blood draw were analyzed for two donors (one aged 18 to 30 and one aged 80 or older).

Receptor amplification or capture employed 5' RACE. The sequencing machine was an Illumina HiSeq 2500. A second roughly 6 to 12 cycle PCR used a sample-barcoded 5' primer and a J-beta primer mix. Each TCR beta cDNA molecule received a unique molecular identifier from a template-switch 5' adaptor carrying 12 random nucleotides. Each sample yielded at least 2.5 million CDR3-containing paired-end reads. First-strand cDNA synthesis was performed from all RNA using the Mint cDNA synthesis kit, with priming by a TRBC-specific oligonucleotide. Following uracil-DNA glycosylase treatment, all cDNA underwent a first 18-cycle PCR with the universal primers M1SS and BC2_uni_R. The authors' pipeline ran thus. Normalization of each sample was performed by random selection of 1 million high-quality reads, each carrying a distinct molecular identifier. Reads sharing molecular identifiers were discarded rather than binned into consensus sequences. MiTCR, set to a Q25 quality threshold and the strictest error-elimination algorithm, was used for CDR3 identification, clonotype clustering and error correction. A nonparametric unseen species model with Euler transformation was used to estimate a lower bound on total TCR beta diversity. TCRdb reran the public reads through fastp at Q25 and MiXCR, keeping productive beta chains. Identical CDR3 protein sequences are pooled into one entry, listed with their most common genes and DNA. In this record, the V and J calls reflect TCRdb's handling and not the investigators' own analysis. This sample lists over 1,200,000 distinct CDR3 sequences; 45% to 70% were detected once. The ten largest clones capture 6.5% to 8% of the sample.

Systemically healthy Caucasian individuals from Russia, 39 in total and aged about 6 to 100 years, were included as donors. Each donor gave 8 to 10 milliliters of peripheral blood, drawn into EDTA-treated Vacutainer tubes. Ficoll-Paque density-gradient centrifugation was used to isolate PBMCs, with at least 6.5 million per sample. Trizol reagent was used to extract total RNA from PBMCs, with at least 5 micrograms per sample. Naive CD45RAhigh/CD27high T cell percentages were measured by flow cytometry on a PBMC aliquot from every donor. There are 15 amino acids in the CDR3, from cysteine to phenylalanine inclusive. This entry keeps only the CDR3 DNA: 45 bases, framed from base 1. The germline V gene gives CDR1 as SGHTA and CDR2 as FQGNSA. Remarks on this clonotype: This receptor's antigen is unknown. One base away there is no much larger clone; base qualities are not given.

The full study reports these points: Total diversity estimates from one million sequenced T cells were considered lower bounds and underestimates. A strong correlation was found between observed TCR beta diversity and the percentage of naive T cells measured by flow cytometry. Observed TCR beta diversity per million T cells fell roughly linearly with age, and a significant reduction was already apparent by age around 36. Since profiling was done on bulk unsorted PBMCs, naive and antigen-experienced compartments could not be conclusively compared. Compared with the aged group, more naive CD4+ T cells, fewer expanded clones and increased TCR diversity were shown by the long-lived group, suggesting age selection. Because donor CMV infection status was unknown, age-related changes in expanded clonotypes were potentially confounded.

The specimen sequenced was blood. This sequence was found in a man in his late teens or twenties in good health. This chain is built from TRBV7-2 and TRBJ2-4, and TRBD2 matches 12 of the central bases. TRBJ2-7 matches the DNA end more closely, so the J call is doubtful. The DNA is TGTGCCAGCAGCTTAACTAGCGGGGGGTTCGCCGAGCAGTACTTC. Its protein reads: CASSLTSGGFAEQYF.